Shown below are 8 T cell receptor beta chains from a single sample sequenced in a study of radiotherapy plus CTLA-4 blockade in lung cancer. Measured with immunoSEQ multiplex PCR; TCRdb has only the in-frame clones, and not every one. The profile shows some 50,000 clones, 65% to 80% of them singletons. The specimen comprised peripheral blood, sampled from a patient treated with radiotherapy plus ipilimumab. The source is a human donor with non-small cell lung cancer who had a partial response to radiotherapy plus ipilimumab.

The rearrangement joins TRBV28 to TRBJ1-2; no firm D call. The length of the CDR3 is 10 residues. The germline gives CDR1 MDHEN, CDR2 SYDVKM. V was cut by 8 bases and J by 4 bases, with 5 bases left in between. The CDR3 protein is CASGLYGYTF. CDR3 nucleotides: TGTGCCAGCGGGCTCTATGGCTACACCTTC.

The rearrangement joins TRBV6-1 to TRBJ1-4; D ambiguous. The CDR3 has 15 residues. Between the trimmed V and J ends, which lost 5 bases and 5 bases, there was a span of 15 bases. Germline V gene sequence: CDR1 MNHNS, CDR2 SASEGT. CDR3 region: CASSSSGISNEKLFF. In DNA form, the CDR3 reads TGTGCCAGCAGTAGCTCCGGGATCTCCAATGAAAAACTGTTTTTT.

The chain is built from TRBV9 and TRBJ1-5; D remains unclear. The CDR3 covers 14 residues. The V gene lost 4 bases and the J gene lost 5 bases, with 13 bases spanning the gap. Per germline, CDR1 SGDLS and CDR2 YYNGEE. CDR3 nucleotide sequence: TGTGCCAGCAGCCCTGGCATTTCATATCAGCCCCAGCATTTT. Amino acid sequence: CASSPGISYQPQHF.

The chain joins TRBV10-2 to TRBJ1-5; unclear D gene. The germline V gene encodes CDR1 WSHSY and CDR2 SAAADI. This CDR3 contains 13 residues. The V and J ends lost 5 bases and 0 bases respectively, with 5 bases between them. CDR3 bases: TGCGCCAGCAGTCGTTATAGCAATCAGCCCCAGCATTTT. Its translation: CASSRYSNQPQHF.

The gene calls are TRBV6-6 and TRBJ2-3; D uncertain. V dropped 4 bases and J dropped 3 bases, with 5 bases sitting between them. Germline V gives CDR1 MNHNY, CDR2 SVGAGI (reference sequence). The CDR3 sequence is 12 residues long. The CDR3 bases are TGTGCCAGCAGTTTCCCAACAGATACGCAGTATTTT. Protein sequence: CASSFPTDTQYF.

Only a few counts were recorded for this clone. The genes are TRBV12-5 and TRBJ2-1, with 8 bases that match TRBD1. CDR1 LGHNT and CDR2 FRNRAP come from the germline V gene. This CDR3 has 14 residues. The J segment lost 5 bases and the V segment lost 6 bases, leaving 6 bases of the junction unmatched. CDR3 sequence reads: CASGPVGQDNEQFF. The CDR3, as DNA: TGTGCTAGTGGCCCAGTGGGACAGGACAATGAGCAGTTCTTC.

This CDR3 reads CASSVTRGYSYNEQFF. DNA of the CDR3: TGTGCCAGCAGCGTTACAAGGGGGTACTCCTACAATGAGCAGTTCTTC. The V and J genes are TRBV9 and TRBJ2-1; D possibly corresponds to TRBD1 (6 bases). Trimming removed 2 bases from V and 0 bases from J, with 12 bases in between. CDR3 length: 16 amino acids. Looked up from germline, CDR1 is SGDLS and CDR2 is YYNGEE.

The chain joins TRBV6-5 to TRBJ2-7; 11 bases align to TRBD1. The length of the CDR3 is 16 residues. After removal of 2 bases from V and 1 base from J, the junction contained 4 bases not matched to a gene. CDR1 is MNHEY and CDR2 is SVGAGI in the germline V gene. CDR3 nucleotides: TGTGCCAGCAGTTACCCACGGGACAGGGGGTCCTACGAGCAGTACTTC. It translates to CASSYPRDRGSYEQYF.